This T cell receptor beta chain came from a study of blood T cells in healthy people across ages. Notes on the study in general: CMV status of donors was unknown, possibly confounding expanded clonotype changes. Total diversity from one million sequenced T cells was likely underestimated.

CDR1 and CDR2 (germline): SQVTM, ANQGSEA. This CDR3 is built from 17 residues. With 4 bases clipped from V and 1 base from J, the junction kept 12 bases outside the gene matches. As concerns this clonotype: Its matching antigen is unknown.

PCR was performed a second time for about 7 to 11 cycles using a sample-barcoded 5' primer and a J-beta primer mix. TCRdb passed the 5' RACE reads through MiXCR, listing each CDR3 protein once. This table holds about 900,000 distinct CDR3 sequences, about 59% found once. Sample: blood. The genes are TRBV29-1 and TRBJ2-3; 9 nucleotides line up with TRBD2. This TCR was sampled from a man aged 25-40 years in good health. The CDR3 nucleotides are TGCAGCGTTGTTGGCCTAGCGGGAATGGGGGGCACAGATACGCAGTATTTT. Protein: CSVVGLAGMGGTDTQYF.